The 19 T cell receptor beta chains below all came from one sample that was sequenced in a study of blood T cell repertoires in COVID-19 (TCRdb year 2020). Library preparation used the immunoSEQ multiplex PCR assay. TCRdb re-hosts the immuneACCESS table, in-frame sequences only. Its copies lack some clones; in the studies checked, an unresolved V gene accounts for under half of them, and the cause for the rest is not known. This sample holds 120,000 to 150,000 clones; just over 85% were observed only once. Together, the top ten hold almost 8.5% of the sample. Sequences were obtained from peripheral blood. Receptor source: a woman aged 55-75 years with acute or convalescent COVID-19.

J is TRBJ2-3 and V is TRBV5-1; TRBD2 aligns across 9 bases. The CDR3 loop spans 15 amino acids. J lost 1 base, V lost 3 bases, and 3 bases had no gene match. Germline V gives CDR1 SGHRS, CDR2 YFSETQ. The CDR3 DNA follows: TGCGCCAGCAGCTGGAAGCGGGGGGGCACAGATACGCAGTATTTT. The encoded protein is CASSWKRGGTDTQYF.

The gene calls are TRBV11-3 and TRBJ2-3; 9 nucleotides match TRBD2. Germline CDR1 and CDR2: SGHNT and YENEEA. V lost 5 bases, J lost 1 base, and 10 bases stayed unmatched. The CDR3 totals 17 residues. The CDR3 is CASSQISASGGTDTQYF. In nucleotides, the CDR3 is TGTGCCAGCAGCCAAATTTCGGCTAGCGGGGGCACAGATACGCAGTATTTT.

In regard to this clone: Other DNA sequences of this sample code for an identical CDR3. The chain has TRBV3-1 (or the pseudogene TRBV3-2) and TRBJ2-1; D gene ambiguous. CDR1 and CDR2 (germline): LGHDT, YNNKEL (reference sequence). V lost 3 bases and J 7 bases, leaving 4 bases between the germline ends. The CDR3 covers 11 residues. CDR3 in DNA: TGTGCCAGCAGCCAGAGGAATGAGCAGTTCTTC. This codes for CASSQRNEQFF.

The CDR3 is CASTLRGGIGGNTIYF. CDR3 sequence (DNA): TGTGCCAGTACCCTCCGTGGGGGGATCGGTGGAAACACCATATATTTT. The rearrangement joins TRBV19 to TRBJ1-3; D may be TRBD1 (5 bases). V lost 7 bases and J 3 bases, leaving 19 bases between the germline ends. The CDR3 runs 16 residues. CDR1 is LNHDA and CDR2 is SQIVND in the germline V gene (reference sequence).

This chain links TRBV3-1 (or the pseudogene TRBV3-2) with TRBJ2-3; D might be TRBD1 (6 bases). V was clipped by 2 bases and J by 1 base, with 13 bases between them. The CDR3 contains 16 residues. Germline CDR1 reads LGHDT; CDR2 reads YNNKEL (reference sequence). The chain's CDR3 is CASSQRTAGGTDTQYF. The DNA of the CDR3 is TGTGCCAGCAGCCAAAGGACCGCAGGGGGCACAGATACGCAGTATTTT.

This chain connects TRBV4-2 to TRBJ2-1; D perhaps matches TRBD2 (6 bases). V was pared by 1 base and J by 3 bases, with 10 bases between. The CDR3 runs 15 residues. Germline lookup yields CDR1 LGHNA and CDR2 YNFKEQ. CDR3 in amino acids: CASSQGGVVYNEQFF. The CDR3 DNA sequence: TGTGCCAGCAGCCAAGGGGGGGTAGTCTACAATGAGCAGTTCTTC.

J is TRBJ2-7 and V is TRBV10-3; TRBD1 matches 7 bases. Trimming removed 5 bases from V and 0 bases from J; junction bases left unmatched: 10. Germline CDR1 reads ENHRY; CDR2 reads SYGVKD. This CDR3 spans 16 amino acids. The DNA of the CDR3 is TGTGCCATCAGTTCTACAGGGGACGAGGGCTCCTACGAGCAGTACTTC. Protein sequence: CAISSTGDEGSYEQYF.

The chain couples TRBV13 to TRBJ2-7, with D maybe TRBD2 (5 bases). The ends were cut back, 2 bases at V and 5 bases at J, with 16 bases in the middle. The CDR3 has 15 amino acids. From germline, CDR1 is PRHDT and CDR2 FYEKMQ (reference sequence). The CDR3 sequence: CASSLPEAGGNEQYF. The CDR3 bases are TGTGCCAGCAGCTTACCGGAGGCCGGCGGTAACGAGCAGTACTTC.

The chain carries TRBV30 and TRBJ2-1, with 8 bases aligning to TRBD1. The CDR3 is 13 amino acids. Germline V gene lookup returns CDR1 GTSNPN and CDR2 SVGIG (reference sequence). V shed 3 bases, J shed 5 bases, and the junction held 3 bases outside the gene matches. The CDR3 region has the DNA TGTGCCTGGAGCATACAGGGGGACAATGAGCAGTTCTTC. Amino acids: CAWSIQGDNEQFF.

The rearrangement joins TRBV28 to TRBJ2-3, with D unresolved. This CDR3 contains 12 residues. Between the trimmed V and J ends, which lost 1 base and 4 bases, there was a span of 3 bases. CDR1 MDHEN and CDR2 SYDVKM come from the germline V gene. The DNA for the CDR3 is TGTGCCAGCAGTTTATCGGCAGATACGCAGTATTTT. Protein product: CASSLSADTQYF.

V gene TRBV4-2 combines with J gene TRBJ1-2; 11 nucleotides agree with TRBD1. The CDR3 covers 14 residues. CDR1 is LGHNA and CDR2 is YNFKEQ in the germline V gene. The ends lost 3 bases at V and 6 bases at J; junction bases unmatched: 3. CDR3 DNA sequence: TGTGCCAGCAGCCAGGACAGGGGGCGGGATGGCTACACCTTC. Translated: CASSQDRGRDGYTF.

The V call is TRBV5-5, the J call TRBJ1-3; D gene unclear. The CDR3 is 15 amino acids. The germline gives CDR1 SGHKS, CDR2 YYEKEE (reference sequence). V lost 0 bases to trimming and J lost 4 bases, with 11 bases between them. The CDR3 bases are TGTGCCAGCAGCTTGGCGGGGATGGGAGGAAACACCATATATTTT. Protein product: CASSLAGMGGNTIYF.

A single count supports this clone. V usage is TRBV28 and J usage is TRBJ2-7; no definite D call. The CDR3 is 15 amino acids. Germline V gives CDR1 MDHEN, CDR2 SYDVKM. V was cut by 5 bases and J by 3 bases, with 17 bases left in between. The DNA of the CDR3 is TGTGCCAGCAGTCTACCGGGTTTTGGCGGCTACGAGCAGTACTTC. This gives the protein CASSLPGFGGYEQYF.

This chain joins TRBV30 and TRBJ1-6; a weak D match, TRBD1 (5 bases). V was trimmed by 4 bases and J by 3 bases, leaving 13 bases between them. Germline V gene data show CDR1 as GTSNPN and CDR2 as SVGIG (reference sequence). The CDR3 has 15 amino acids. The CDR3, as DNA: TGTGCCTGGATGATAAGGGGAAACTATAATTCACCCCTCCACTTT. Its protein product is CAWMIRGNYNSPLHF.

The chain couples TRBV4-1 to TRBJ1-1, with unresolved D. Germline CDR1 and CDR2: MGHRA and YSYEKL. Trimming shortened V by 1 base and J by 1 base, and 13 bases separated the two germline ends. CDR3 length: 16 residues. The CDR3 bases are TGCGCCAGCAGCCAAGGTTCCGGGGTGGCGAACACTGAAGCTTTCTTT. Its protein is CASSQGSGVANTEAFF.

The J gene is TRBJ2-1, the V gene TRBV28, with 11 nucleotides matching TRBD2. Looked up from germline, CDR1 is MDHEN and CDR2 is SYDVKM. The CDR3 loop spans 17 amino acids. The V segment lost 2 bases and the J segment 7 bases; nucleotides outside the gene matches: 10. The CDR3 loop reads CASSLPSVAGGLNEQFF. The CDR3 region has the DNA TGTGCCAGCAGTTTACCTTCCGTAGCGGGGGGGCTTAATGAGCAGTTCTTC. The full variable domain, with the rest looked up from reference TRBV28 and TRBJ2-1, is DVKVTQSSRYLVKRTGEKVFLECVQDMDHENMFWYRQDPGLGLRLIYFSYDVKMKEKGDIPEGYSVSREKKERFSLILESASTNQTSMYLCASSLPSVAGGLNEQFFGPGTRLTVL.

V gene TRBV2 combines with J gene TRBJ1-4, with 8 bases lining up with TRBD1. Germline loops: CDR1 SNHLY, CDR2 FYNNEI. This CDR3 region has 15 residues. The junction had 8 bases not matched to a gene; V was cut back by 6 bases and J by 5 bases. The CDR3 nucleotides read TGTGCCAGCAGAGCCTCCGGGACAGGCAATGAAAAACTGTTTTTT. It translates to CASRASGTGNEKLFF.

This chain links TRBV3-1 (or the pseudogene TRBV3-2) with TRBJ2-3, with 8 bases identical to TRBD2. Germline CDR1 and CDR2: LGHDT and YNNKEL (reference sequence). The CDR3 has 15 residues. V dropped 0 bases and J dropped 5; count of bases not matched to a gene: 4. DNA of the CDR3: TGTGCCAGCAGCCAAGATCCCCTAGCGGGAGATACGCAGTATTTT. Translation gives CASSQDPLAGDTQYF.

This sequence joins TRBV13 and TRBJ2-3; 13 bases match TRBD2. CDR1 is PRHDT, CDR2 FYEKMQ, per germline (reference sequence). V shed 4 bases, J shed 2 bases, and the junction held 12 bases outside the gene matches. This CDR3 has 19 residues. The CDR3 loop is CASSSAGLLAGGPTDTQYF. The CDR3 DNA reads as TGTGCCAGCAGCTCCGCCGGACTACTAGCGGGGGGGCCCACAGATACGCAGTATTTT.